This entry features one T cell receptor beta chain sequence. The data are from a study of blood T cell repertoires in COVID-19. Overall study context: Acute-phase and convalescent COVID-19 samples originated in the United States, Italy and Spain. PBMCs, B-cell-depleted T cells, or T cells were the source of the cDNA or gDNA that made up the material.

The CDR3 is 18 amino acids. With 5 bases clipped from V and 0 bases from J, the junction kept 14 bases outside the gene matches. Looked up from germline, CDR1 is SEHNR and CDR2 is FQNEAQ (reference sequence). Authors' methods: Counts of nucleated cells, estimated from reference gene primer amplification, were obtained. The assay was immunoSEQ multiplex PCR, and TCRdb's table has in-frame clones only and misses some. D and trimming come from the DNA, and the V and J calls and clone size come from that table. The data contain approximately 70,000 clones, approximately 83% of them singletons. The receptor comes from a man older than 75 with active or convalescent COVID-19. Source material: peripheral blood. V gene TRBV7-9 combines with J gene TRBJ2-7, with 9 nucleotides matching TRBD2. The CDR3 region has the DNA TGTGCCAGCAGCCCTCGGGTAGCGGGAGTCAGTAGCTCCTACGAGCAGTACTTC. This sequence encodes CASSPRVAGVSSSYEQYF.